The clone carrying this T cell receptor (beta chain) turned up a few times. Its target is unknown. These data belong to a study of vaccination and CD4 T cells after COVID-19. As for treatment: roughly 10-day PBMC culture with coronavirus spike peptide pools or control peptides (ViraFEST assay). Gathered ahead of the COVID-19 pandemic (2011-2018) were the CD4+ T cells of the unexposed donor. Via ViraFEST, peptide pools expanded antigen-specific T cells before TCR sequencing. Peptide pools at 9.5 to 10 ug/ml, together with 7.5 to 10 IU/ml IL-2, were added to cultures of roughly 2 million PBMCs per well. Trimming cost V 4 bases and J 3 bases, with 12 bases left between them. The CDR3 length is 14 residues. CDR1 is SNHLY and CDR2 is FYNNEI in the germline V gene. Sequencing of the DNA from cultured CD4+ T cells was carried out with the Oncomine TCR Beta short-read assay. TCRdb re-derived calls from the PCR reads in MiXCR, one entry per CDR3 protein. The table includes about 2,800 distinct CDR3 sequences, 35% to 50% detected once.

The sequencing sample was made of CD4+ T cells from blood, cultured in vitro. The origin of this receptor is a human donor in good health. This rearrangement joins TRBV2 to TRBJ1-2; possibly TRBD1 for D (5 bases). The CDR3 DNA sequence: TGTGCCAGCAGTGTGGCAGGGTCTTACTATGGCTACACCTTC. Protein product: CASSVAGSYYGYTF. The full variable domain, completed using reference TRBV2 and TRBJ1-2, is EPEVTQTPSHQVTQMGQEVILRCVPISNHLYFYWYRQILGQKVEFLVSFYNNEISEKSEIFDDQFSVERPDGSNFTLKIRSTKLEDSAMYFCASSVAGSYYGYTFGSGTRLTVV.